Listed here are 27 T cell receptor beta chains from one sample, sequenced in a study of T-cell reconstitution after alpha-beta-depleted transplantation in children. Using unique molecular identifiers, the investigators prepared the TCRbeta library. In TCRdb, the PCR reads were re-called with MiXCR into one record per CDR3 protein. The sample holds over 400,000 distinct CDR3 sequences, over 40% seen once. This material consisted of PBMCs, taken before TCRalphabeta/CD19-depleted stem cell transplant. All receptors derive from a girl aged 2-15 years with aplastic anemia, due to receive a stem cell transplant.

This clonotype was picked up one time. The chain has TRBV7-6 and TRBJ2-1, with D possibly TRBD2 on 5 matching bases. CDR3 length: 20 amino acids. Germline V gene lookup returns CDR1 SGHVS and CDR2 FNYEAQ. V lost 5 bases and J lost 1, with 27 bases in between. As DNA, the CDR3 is TGTGCCAGCAGCCCAGTACATGAGGGATATGGGGTAGGGTCCTACAATGAGCAGTTCTTC. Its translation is CASSPVHEGYGVGSYNEQFF.

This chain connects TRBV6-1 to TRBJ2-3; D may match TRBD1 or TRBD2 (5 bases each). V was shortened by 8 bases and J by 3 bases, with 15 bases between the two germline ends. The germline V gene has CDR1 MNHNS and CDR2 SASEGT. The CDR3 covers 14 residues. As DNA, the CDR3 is TGTGCCAGCGAAGAGGGGACCCCGACAGATACGCAGTATTTT. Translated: CASEEGTPTDTQYF.

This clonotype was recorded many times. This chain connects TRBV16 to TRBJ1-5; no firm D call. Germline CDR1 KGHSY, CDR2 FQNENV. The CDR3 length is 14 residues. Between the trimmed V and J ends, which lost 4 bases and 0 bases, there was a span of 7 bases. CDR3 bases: TGTGCCAGCAGCCTCGTCCTTAGCAATCAGCCCCAGCATTTT. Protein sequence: CASSLVLSNQPQHF.

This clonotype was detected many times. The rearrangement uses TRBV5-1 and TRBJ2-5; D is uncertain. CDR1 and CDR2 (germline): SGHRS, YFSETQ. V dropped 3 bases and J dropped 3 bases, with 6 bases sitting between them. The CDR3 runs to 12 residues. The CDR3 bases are TGCGCCAGCAGCTATTCAAAAGAGACCCAGTACTTC. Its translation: CASSYSKETQYF.

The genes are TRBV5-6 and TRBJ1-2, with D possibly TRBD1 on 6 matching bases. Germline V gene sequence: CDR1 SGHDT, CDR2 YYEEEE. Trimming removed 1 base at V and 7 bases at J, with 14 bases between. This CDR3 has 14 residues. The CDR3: CASSLRTGRGGYTF. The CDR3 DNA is TGTGCCAGCAGCTTGAGAACAGGGAGGGGTGGCTACACCTTC.

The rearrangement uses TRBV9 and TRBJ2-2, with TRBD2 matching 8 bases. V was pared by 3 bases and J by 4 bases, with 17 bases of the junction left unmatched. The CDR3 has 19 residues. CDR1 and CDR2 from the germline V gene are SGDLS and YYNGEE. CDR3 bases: TGTGCCAGCAGCGCCATTCCAGTAGCGGGACCGCCGGGCACCGGGGAGCTGTTTTTT. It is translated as CASSAIPVAGPPGTGELFF.

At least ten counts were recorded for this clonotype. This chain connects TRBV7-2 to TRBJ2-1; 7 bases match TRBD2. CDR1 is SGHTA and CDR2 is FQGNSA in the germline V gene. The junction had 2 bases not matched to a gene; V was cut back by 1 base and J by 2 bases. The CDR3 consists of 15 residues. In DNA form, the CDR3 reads TGTGCCAGCAGCTTAGAAGCGGGGCCCTACAATGAGCAGTTCTTC. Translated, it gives CASSLEAGPYNEQFF.

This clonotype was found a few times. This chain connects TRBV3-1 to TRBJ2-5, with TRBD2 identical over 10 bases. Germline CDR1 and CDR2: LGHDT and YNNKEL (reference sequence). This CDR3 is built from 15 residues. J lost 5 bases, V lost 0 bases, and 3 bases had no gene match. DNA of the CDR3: TGTGCCAGCAGCCAAGAGCCAGCGGGGGGGGAGACCCAGTACTTC. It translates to CASSQEPAGGETQYF.

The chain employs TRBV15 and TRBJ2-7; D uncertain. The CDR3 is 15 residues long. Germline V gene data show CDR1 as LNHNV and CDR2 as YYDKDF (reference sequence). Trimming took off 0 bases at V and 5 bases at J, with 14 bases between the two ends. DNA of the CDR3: TGTGCCACCAGCAGAGATGATGGACCCTTGGACGAGCAGTACTTC. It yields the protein CATSRDDGPLDEQYF. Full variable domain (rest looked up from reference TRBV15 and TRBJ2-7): DAMVIQNPRYQVTQFGKPVTLSCSQTLNHNVMYWYQQKSSQAPKLLFHYYDKDFNNEADTPDNFQSRRPNTSFCFLDIRSPGLGDTAMYLCATSRDDGPLDEQYFGPGTRLTVT.

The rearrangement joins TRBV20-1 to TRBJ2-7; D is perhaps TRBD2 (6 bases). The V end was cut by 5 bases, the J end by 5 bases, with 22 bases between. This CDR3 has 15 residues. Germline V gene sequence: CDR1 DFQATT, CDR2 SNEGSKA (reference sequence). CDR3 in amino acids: CSAPRGELARNEQYF. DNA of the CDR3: TGCAGTGCTCCCAGAGGAGAACTAGCAAGGAACGAGCAGTACTTC.

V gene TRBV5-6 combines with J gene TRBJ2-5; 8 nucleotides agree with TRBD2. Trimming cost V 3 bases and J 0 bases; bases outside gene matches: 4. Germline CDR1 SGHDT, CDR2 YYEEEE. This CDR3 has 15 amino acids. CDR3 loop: CASSWGLGHQETQYF. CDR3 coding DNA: TGTGCCAGCAGCTGGGGACTAGGGCACCAAGAGACCCAGTACTTC. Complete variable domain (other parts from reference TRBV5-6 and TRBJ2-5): DAGVTQSPTHLIKTRGQQVTLRCSPKSGHDTVSWYQQALGQGPQFIFQYYEEEERQRGNFPDRFSGHQFPNYSSELNVNALLLGDSALYLCASSWGLGHQETQYFGPGTRLLVL.

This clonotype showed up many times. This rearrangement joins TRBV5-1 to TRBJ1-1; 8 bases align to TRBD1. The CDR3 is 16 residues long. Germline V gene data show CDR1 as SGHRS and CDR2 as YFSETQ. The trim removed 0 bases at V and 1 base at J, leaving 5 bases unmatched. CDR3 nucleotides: TGCGCCAGCAGCTTGGGCGGACAGGGAGAGAACACTGAAGCTTTCTTT. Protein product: CASSLGGQGENTEAFF.

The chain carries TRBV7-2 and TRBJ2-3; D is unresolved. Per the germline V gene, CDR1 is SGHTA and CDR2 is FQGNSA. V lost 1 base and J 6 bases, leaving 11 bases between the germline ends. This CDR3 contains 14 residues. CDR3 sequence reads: CASSLGLREDTQYF. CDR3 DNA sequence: TGTGCCAGCAGCTTAGGGCTAAGAGAGGATACGCAGTATTTT.

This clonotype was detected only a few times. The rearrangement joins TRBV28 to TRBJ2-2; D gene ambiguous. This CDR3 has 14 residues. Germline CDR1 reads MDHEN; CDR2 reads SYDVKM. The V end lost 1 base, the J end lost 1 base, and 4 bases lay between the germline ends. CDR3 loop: CASSLLKNTGELFF. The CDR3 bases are TGTGCCAGCAGTTTATTGAAGAACACCGGGGAGCTGTTTTTT.

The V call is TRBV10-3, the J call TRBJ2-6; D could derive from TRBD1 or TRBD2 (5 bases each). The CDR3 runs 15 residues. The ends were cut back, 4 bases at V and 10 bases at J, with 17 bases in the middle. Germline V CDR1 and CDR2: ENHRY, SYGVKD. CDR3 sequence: CAISVGAGGFNVLTF. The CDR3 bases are TGTGCCATCAGTGTCGGGGCAGGAGGTTTTAACGTCCTGACTTTC.

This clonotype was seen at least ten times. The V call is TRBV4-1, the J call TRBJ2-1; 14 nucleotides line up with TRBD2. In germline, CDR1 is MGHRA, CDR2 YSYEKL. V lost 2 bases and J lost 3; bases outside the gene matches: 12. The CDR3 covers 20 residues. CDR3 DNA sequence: TGCGCCAGCAGCCAACGACTAGCGGGAGGGAATAATAAAATCTACAATGAGCAGTTCTTC. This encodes CASSQRLAGGNNKIYNEQFF.

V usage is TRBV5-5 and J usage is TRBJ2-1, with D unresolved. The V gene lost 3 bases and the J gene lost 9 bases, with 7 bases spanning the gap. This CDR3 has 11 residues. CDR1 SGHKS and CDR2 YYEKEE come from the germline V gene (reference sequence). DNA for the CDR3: TGTGCCAGCAGCTCCGCCAGTGAGCAGTTCTTC. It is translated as CASSSASEQFF.

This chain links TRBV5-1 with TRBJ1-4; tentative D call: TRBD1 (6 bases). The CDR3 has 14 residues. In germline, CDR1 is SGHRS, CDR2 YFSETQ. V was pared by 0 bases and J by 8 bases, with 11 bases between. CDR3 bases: TGCGCCAGCAGCTTGGAGCAGGGGAGCGAAAAACTGTTTTTT. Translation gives CASSLEQGSEKLFF.

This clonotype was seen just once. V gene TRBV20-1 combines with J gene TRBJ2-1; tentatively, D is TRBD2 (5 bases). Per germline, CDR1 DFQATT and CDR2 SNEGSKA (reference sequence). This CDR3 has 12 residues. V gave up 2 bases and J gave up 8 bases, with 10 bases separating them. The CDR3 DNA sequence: TGCAGTGCTAGAACTAGTGGCTATGAGCAGTTCTTC. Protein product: CSARTSGYEQFF.

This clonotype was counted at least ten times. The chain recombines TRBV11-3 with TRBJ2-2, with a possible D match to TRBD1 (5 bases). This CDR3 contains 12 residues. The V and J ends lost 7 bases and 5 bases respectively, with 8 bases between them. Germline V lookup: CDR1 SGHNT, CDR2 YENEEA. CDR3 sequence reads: CASNQGTGELFF. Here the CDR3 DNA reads TGTGCCAGCAATCAGGGAACCGGGGAGCTGTTTTTT. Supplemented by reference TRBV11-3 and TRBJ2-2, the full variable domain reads EAGVVQSPRYKIIEKKQPVAFWCNPISGHNTLYWYLQNLGQGPELLIRYENEEAVDDSQLPKDRFSAERLKGVDSTLKIQPAELGDSAVYLCASNQGTGELFFGEGSRLTVL.

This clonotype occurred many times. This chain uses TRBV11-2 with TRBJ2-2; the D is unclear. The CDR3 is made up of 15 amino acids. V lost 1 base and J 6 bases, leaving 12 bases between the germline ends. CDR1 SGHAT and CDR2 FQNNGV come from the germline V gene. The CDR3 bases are TGTGCCAGCAGCTTAGTTGTCCCCCAGGCCGGGGAGCTGTTTTTT. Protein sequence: CASSLVVPQAGELFF.

Here the CDR3 DNA reads TGTGCCAGCAGTAGTCAAAGCAATCAGCCCCAGCATTTT. It is translated as CASSSQSNQPQHF. The chain combines TRBV6-2 or TRBV6-3 with TRBJ1-5, with unresolved D. Trimming pared 5 bases from V and 1 base from J, leaving 6 bases between. Germline V gives CDR1 MNHEY, CDR2 SVGEGT. The CDR3 consists of 13 residues.

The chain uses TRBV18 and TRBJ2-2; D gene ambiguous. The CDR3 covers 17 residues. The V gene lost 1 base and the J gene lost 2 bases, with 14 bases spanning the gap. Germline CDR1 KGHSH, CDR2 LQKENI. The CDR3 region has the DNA TGTGCCAGCTCACCACTGGTGCCTATGAGAAACACCGGGGAGCTGTTTTTT. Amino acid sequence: CASSPLVPMRNTGELFF.

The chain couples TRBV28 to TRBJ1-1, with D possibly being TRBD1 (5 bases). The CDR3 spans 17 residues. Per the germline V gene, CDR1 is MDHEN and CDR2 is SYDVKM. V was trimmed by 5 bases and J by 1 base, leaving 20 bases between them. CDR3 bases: TGTGCCAGCAGTCCACGCCTCGGGTCAGGGACGAACACTGAAGCTTTCTTT. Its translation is CASSPRLGSGTNTEAFF.

The CDR3 is CASSEAAGSYNEQFF. In DNA, the CDR3 is TGTGCCAGCAGTGAAGCCGCGGGTTCCTACAATGAGCAGTTCTTC. The V gene is TRBV6-1, the J gene TRBJ2-1, with D tentatively TRBD2 (5 bases). The germline V gene has CDR1 MNHNS and CDR2 SASEGT. The CDR3 covers 15 residues. V was pared by 0 bases and J by 1 base, with 7 bases between.

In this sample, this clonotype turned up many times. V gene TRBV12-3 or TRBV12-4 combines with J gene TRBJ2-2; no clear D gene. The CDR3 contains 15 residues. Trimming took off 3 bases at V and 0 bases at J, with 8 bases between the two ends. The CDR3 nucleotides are TGTGCCAGCAGTTTGTACACCACGAACACCGGGGAGCTGTTTTTT. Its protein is CASSLYTTNTGELFF.

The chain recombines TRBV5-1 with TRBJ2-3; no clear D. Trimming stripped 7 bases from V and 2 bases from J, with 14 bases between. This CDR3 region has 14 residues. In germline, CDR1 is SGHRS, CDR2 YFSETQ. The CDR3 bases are TGCGCCAGCTCAGTTAACCACTACACAGATACGCAGTATTTT. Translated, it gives CASSVNHYTDTQYF. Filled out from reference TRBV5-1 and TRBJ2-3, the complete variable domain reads KAGVTQTPRYLIKTRGQQVTLSCSPISGHRSVSWYQQTPGQGLQFLFEYFSETQRNKGNFPGRFSGRQFSNSRSEMNVSTLELGDSALYLCASSVNHYTDTQYFGPGTRLTVL.